The clone carrying this TCR beta chain was seen more than once but under ten times. The antigen remains undetermined. This sample was included in a study of T-cell memory formation after mild COVID-19. Findings and limits, study-wide: Contracting clones from day 15 to 85 had balanced CD4/CD8; later expanders favoured CD4+. Among CD4+ contracting clones, most were CM and EM, and CD8+ ones EMRA. Some clones that responded turned up in pre-infection memory, which suggests that cross-reactive memory joined in.

Libraries for TCRalpha and TCRbeta carried sample barcodes and unique molecular identifiers via 5'RACE. TCRdb re-called the 5' RACE reads through MiXCR, storing one row per CDR3 protein. Among just over 350,000 distinct CDR3 sequences listed, approximately 14% were seen once. Germline-derived CDR1 and CDR2 are LGHNA and YSLEER. V gave up 4 bases and J gave up 8 bases; unmatched junction bases: 12. This CDR3 is built from 15 residues. The V gene is TRBV4-3, the J gene TRBJ1-2, with 8 nucleotides matching TRBD1. Sequenced input: PBMCs or a T cell subset sorted from them (not recorded which). The TCR originated in a man aged 18 to 29 who had mild COVID-19 (a few samples of this study predate the infection). Cell type and time point are not known. DNA of the CDR3: TGCGCCAGCAGCCGAGTAGACAGGGGATGGGGAGGCTACACCTTC. It yields the protein CASSRVDRGWGGYTF.